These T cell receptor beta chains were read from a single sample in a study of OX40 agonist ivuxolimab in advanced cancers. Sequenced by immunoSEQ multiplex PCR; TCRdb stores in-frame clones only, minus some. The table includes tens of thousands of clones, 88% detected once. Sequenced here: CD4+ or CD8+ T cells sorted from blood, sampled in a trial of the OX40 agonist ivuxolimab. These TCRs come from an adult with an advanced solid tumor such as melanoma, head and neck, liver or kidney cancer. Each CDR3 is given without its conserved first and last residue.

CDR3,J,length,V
AISSDGNTGELF,TRBJ2-2,12,TRBV10-3
ASSLPGVSGRTMEQY,TRBJ2-7,15,TRBV5-1
ASSSSGRVETQY,TRBJ2-5,12,TRBV7-7
ASSEMAGGPKH,TRBJ1-5,11,TRBV6-6
SVPGTSGIAFTDTQY,TRBJ2-3,15,TRBV29-1
SVLFSQETQY,TRBJ2-5,10,TRBV29-1
ASSALTAGQEAQY,TRBJ2-5,13,TRBV28
ASSLDILAGLTDTQY,TRBJ2-3,15,TRBV5-1
ASSPRGALNTEAF,TRBJ1-1,13,TRBV14
ASRSSGLSNTGELF,TRBJ2-2,14,TRBV19
ASSVAAGELF,TRBJ2-2,10,TRBV9
ASSPDRFSNQPQH,TRBJ1-5,13,TRBV9
ASLPANTGELF,TRBJ2-2,11,TRBV28
ASSLGAGGPRGEQY,TRBJ2-7,14,TRBV5-6
ASSQGTSGGRSTDTQY,TRBJ2-3,16,TRBV4-1
ASSWGPGTSYLEQY,TRBJ2-7,14,TRBV11-1
ASSLTTTTPGADTQY,TRBJ2-3,15,TRBV11-2
AWSVPRTTGNTIY,TRBJ1-3,13,TRBV30
ASSQERNGGTTDTQY,TRBJ2-3,15,TRBV4-2